This T cell receptor (beta chain) was obtained from a study of CD4 T cells in relation to SARS-CoV-2 and coronaviruses. On the study more broadly: Crossreactive spike epitopes shared across donors were mapped to their HLA restriction. Notes on the study in general: Pre-pandemic and post-infection samples never came from the same donor. This crossreactivity analysis covered spike protein alone, no other viral proteins.

The unexposed donors gave CD4+ T cells in 2011-2018, prior to COVID-19. Deep TCR-beta sequencing used DNA from uncultured naive and memory CD4+ T cells. The assay was immunoSEQ multiplex PCR, and TCRdb's table has in-frame clones only and misses some. Of about 65,000 clones detected, over 70% appear once; the ten largest clones hold 1.5% to 2%. This clone has just one count. What it recognizes is unknown. V lost 6 bases and J lost 6; bases outside the gene matches: 12. CDR1 and CDR2 from the germline V gene are ENHRY and SYGVKD. The CDR3 consists of 15 residues. This receptor was taken from a human donor in good health. The sample taken for sequencing was memory CD4+ T cells from PBMCs. The chain combines TRBV10-3 with TRBJ1-1, with TRBD1 matching 8 bases. CDR3 coding DNA: TGTGCCATCAGCACATTACAGGGGGAGGGTGCTGAAGCTTTCTTT. Amino acids: CAISTLQGEGAEAFF.